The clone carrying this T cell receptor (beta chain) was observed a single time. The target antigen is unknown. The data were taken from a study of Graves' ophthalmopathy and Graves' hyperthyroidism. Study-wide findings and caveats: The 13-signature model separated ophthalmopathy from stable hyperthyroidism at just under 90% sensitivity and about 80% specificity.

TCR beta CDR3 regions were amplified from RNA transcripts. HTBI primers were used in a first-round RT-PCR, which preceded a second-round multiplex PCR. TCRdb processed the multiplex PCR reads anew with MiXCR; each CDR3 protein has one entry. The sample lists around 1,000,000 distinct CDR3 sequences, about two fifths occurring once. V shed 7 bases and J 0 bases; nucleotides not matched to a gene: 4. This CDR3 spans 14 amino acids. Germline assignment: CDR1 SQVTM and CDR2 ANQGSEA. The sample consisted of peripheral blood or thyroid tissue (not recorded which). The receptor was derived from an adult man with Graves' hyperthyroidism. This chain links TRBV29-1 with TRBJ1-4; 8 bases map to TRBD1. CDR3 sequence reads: CSATQGATNEKLFF. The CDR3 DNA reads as TGCAGCGCGACACAGGGGGCAACTAATGAAAAACTGTTTTTT. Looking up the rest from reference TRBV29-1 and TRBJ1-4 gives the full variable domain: SAVISQKPSRDICQRGTSLTIQCQVDSQVTMMFWYRQQPGQSLTLIATANQGSEATYESGFVIDKFPISRPNLTFSTLTVSNMSPEDSSIYLCSATQGATNEKLFFGSGTQLSVL.